These 25 T cell receptor beta chains share one sample of origin, sequenced in a study of beta chain features in type 1 diabetes. The whole isolated RNA underwent reverse transcription, so sequencing captured expressed TCRB transcripts. Generated by immunoSEQ multiplex PCR, the TCRdb table keeps only in-frame clones and is missing some. This sample yields about 160,000 clones, of which 63% are seen a single time; approximately 0.09% belongs to the top ten. These receptors have no known antigen. The study's findings and limits: People with Type 1 diabetes carried modestly yet significantly shorter TCRB CDR3s in all four CD4+ subsets.

Sequenced material: naive CD4+ T cells from blood. The source is a young man with type 1 diabetes.

On this clone: The sample carries other DNA sequences with the same CDR3. CDR3 bases: TGCGCCAGCAGCTTGGATACAGATACGCAGTATTTT. Translated: CASSLDTDTQYF. The gene calls are TRBV5-1 and TRBJ2-3; no firm D call. This CDR3 has 12 amino acids. V shed 0 bases and J shed 3 bases, with 2 bases lying between them. The V gene's germline CDR1 is SGHRS and CDR2 YFSETQ.

The chain links TRBV9 to TRBJ2-1; tentatively, D is TRBD1 or TRBD2 (5 bases each). CDR3 size: 13 residues. Between the trimmed V and J ends, which lost 4 bases and 6 bases, there was a span of 11 bases. CDR1 SGDLS and CDR2 YYNGEE come from the germline V gene. The CDR3 nucleotides are TGTGCCAGCAGCCCCCTCGGGGCCAATGAGCAGTTCTTC. Translation gives CASSPLGANEQFF.

The CDR3 DNA sequence: TGTGCCATCAGTGAGTTAGGCACCGGGGAGCTGTTTTTT. It is translated as CAISELGTGELFF. The J gene is TRBJ2-2, the V gene TRBV10-3; D gene ambiguous. Germline-derived CDR1 and CDR2 are ENHRY and SYGVKD. V gave up 1 base and J gave up 4 bases, with 4 bases separating them. CDR3 length: 13 amino acids.

This sequence joins TRBV28 and TRBJ1-1, with D perhaps TRBD1 (5 bases). The germline V gene has CDR1 MDHEN and CDR2 SYDVKM. The CDR3 is 13 residues long. V was cut by 11 bases and J by 0 bases, with 13 bases left in between. CDR3 in DNA: TGTGCCTGCTTAGGGACGTTGAACACTGAAGCTTTCTTT. Translating it yields CACLGTLNTEAFF.

This clone has only one observation. This sequence joins TRBV5-1 and TRBJ2-5; D is undetermined. The CDR3 length is 14 residues. Germline CDR1 SGHRS, CDR2 YFSETQ. V lost 0 bases, J lost 0 bases, and 6 bases lay in between. The DNA of the CDR3 is TGCGCCAGCAGCTTGGCGCAGTACCAAGAGACCCAGTACTTC. It codes for CASSLAQYQETQYF. Full variable domain (rest looked up from reference TRBV5-1 and TRBJ2-5): KAGVTQTPRYLIKTRGQQVTLSCSPISGHRSVSWYQQTPGQGLQFLFEYFSETQRNKGNFPGRFSGRQFSNSRSEMNVSTLELGDSALYLCASSLAQYQETQYFGPGTRLLVL.

The rearrangement joins TRBV18 to TRBJ1-1; D gene ambiguous. Germline V gene data show CDR1 as KGHSH and CDR2 as LQKENI. The CDR3 runs 13 residues. Trimming took off 1 base at V and 1 base at J, with 4 bases between the two ends. CDR3 coding DNA: TGTGCCAGCTCACCACTTGAGAACACTGAAGCTTTCTTT. It specifies CASSPLENTEAFF.

The rearrangement joins TRBV7-2 to TRBJ2-3; the D gene is possibly TRBD2 (6 bases). Germline V CDR1 and CDR2: SGHTA, FQGNSA. V was shortened by 6 bases and J by 8 bases, with 21 bases between the two germline ends. The CDR3 consists of 15 residues. CDR3 region: CASSFKTGVQSTQYF. DNA of the CDR3: TGTGCCAGCAGTTTCAAGACGGGGGTCCAAAGTACGCAGTATTTT.

This chain links TRBV25-1 with TRBJ1-2; D uncertain. The CDR3 totals 13 residues. Trimming stripped 4 bases from V and 3 bases from J, with 9 bases between. Germline CDR1 and CDR2: MGHDK and SYGVNS. The CDR3 reads CASSVGRDYGYTF. The CDR3 bases are TGTGCCAGCAGTGTCGGGCGAGACTATGGCTACACCTTC.

This rearrangement joins TRBV9 to TRBJ1-1, with D unresolved. V lost 1 base to trimming and J lost 1 base, with 5 bases between them. CDR3 length equals 13 residues. Germline assignment: CDR1 SGDLS and CDR2 YYNGEE. CDR3 sequence: CASSVMGNTEAFF. The CDR3, as DNA: TGTGCCAGCAGCGTAATGGGGAACACTGAAGCTTTCTTT.

The rearrangement joins TRBV2 to TRBJ2-5; D is unclear. CDR1 is SNHLY and CDR2 is FYNNEI in the germline V gene. The CDR3 contains 15 residues. Trimming pared 1 base from V and 2 bases from J, leaving 11 bases between. The CDR3 nucleotides are TGTGCCAGCAGTGAAGGTGGGCTGGGACAAGAGACCCAGTACTTC. Translation: CASSEGGLGQETQYF.

V and J are TRBV7-2 and TRBJ2-5; D remains ambiguous. In germline, CDR1 is SGHTA, CDR2 FQGNSA. Trimming took 6 bases from V and 1 from J, leaving 9 bases between them. This CDR3 has 13 amino acids. The CDR3 region is CASRLGIQETQYF. CDR3 coding DNA: TGTGCCAGCAGGTTGGGTATCCAAGAGACCCAGTACTTC.

The rearrangement uses TRBV23-1 and TRBJ1-2; 7 bases line up with TRBD1. TRBV23-1 is identified as an open reading frame with a role that is uncertain. This CDR3 contains 10 residues. J lost 6 bases, V lost 8 bases, and 0 bases had no gene match. The CDR3 region is CASDRDGYTF. In nucleotides, the CDR3 is TGCGCCAGCGACAGGGATGGCTACACCTTC.

The rearrangement links TRBV6-1 to TRBJ2-3; D might be TRBD1 (6 bases). From germline, CDR1 is MNHNS and CDR2 SASEGT. The CDR3 runs to 13 residues. V lost 6 bases and J 6 bases, leaving 13 bases between the germline ends. The CDR3 protein is CASSLQGADTQYF. CDR3 bases: TGTGCCAGCAGCTTACAGGGTGCGGATACGCAGTATTTT.

The chain couples TRBV7-2 to TRBJ2-7, with 7 bases lining up with TRBD1. The V and J ends lost 5 bases and 5 bases, in that order; junction bases with no gene match: 12. CDR1 is SGHTA, CDR2 FQGNSA, per germline. This CDR3 has 15 residues. The CDR3 spells CASSPYGARGHEQYF. CDR3 coding DNA: TGTGCCAGCAGCCCCTATGGGGCTAGGGGGCACGAGCAGTACTTC.

This clone has a single count. This chain joins TRBV5-1 and TRBJ2-3; D is uncertain. V was trimmed by 2 bases and J by 6 bases, leaving 7 bases between them. This CDR3 is 12 amino acids long. The germline V gene encodes CDR1 SGHRS and CDR2 YFSETQ. The DNA of the CDR3 is TGCGCCAGCAGCTTATCTCTGGATACGCAGTATTTT. This encodes CASSLSLDTQYF.

A few counts support this clone. The genes are TRBV11-2 and TRBJ2-3; D ambiguous. Germline CDR1 reads SGHAT; CDR2 reads FQNNGV. The V gene lost 4 bases and the J gene lost 2 bases, with 13 bases spanning the gap. This CDR3 has 15 residues. CDR3 DNA: TGTGCCAGCAGCTCAGTCCCACTCTTCACAGATACGCAGTATTTT. It is translated as CASSSVPLFTDTQYF.

The chain combines TRBV9 with TRBJ2-5; 9 nucleotides agree with TRBD1. The germline gives CDR1 SGDLS, CDR2 YYNGEE. CDR3 length equals 14 residues. After removal of 2 bases from V and 4 bases from J, the junction contained 3 bases not matched to a gene. The DNA of the CDR3 is TGTGCCAGCAGCGTTACAGGGGGCAGAGAGACCCAGTACTTC. It is translated as CASSVTGGRETQYF.

The rearrangement uses TRBV30 and TRBJ2-3; TRBD1 might be the D (6 bases). Germline assignment: CDR1 GTSNPN and CDR2 SVGIG (reference sequence). Trimming left V 5 bases short and J 0 bases short, with 9 bases between. The CDR3 length is 13 residues. The CDR3 spells CAWVGGSTDTQYF. CDR3 DNA: TGTGCCTGGGTAGGGGGTAGCACAGATACGCAGTATTTT.

The chain couples TRBV6-1 to TRBJ2-3; D assignment may be TRBD1 or TRBD2 (5 bases each). With 5 bases removed from V and 3 bases from J, the gap between germline ends came to 12 bases. The CDR3 runs to 14 residues. CDR1 MNHNS and CDR2 SASEGT come from the germline V gene. CDR3 DNA: TGTGCCAGCAGTTGGGACCGATTTACAGATACGCAGTATTTT. Encoded protein: CASSWDRFTDTQYF.

This clone appeared a few times. This chain uses TRBV29-1 with TRBJ2-4, with no clear D. V was pared by 6 bases and J by 0 bases, with 9 bases between. The germline V gene has CDR1 SQVTM and CDR2 ANQGSEA. CDR3 size: 13 residues. CDR3 sequence reads: CSVRTPAKNIQYF. CDR3 DNA sequence: TGCAGCGTCCGAACTCCAGCCAAAAACATTCAGTACTTC.

This clone was seen a single time. This rearrangement joins TRBV9 to TRBJ2-6; D might be TRBD1 or TRBD2, each matching 5 bases. Germline loops: CDR1 SGDLS, CDR2 YYNGEE. V lost 0 bases to trimming and J lost 1 base, with 11 bases between them. This CDR3 is built from 17 residues. The CDR3 loop reads CASSVVGRPSGANVLTF. The CDR3 bases are TGTGCCAGCAGCGTAGTGGGACGCCCTTCTGGGGCCAACGTCCTGACTTTC.

The chain has TRBV7-2 and TRBJ2-1; D is tentatively TRBD1 or TRBD2 (5 bases each). Between the trimmed V and J ends, which lost 4 bases and 3 bases, there was a span of 10 bases. Germline V gives CDR1 SGHTA, CDR2 FQGNSA. This CDR3 is built from 14 residues. This chain's CDR3 is CASSWGGGYNEQFF. The CDR3 bases are TGTGCCAGCAGCTGGGGCGGAGGCTACAATGAGCAGTTCTTC. Full variable domain (missing parts from reference TRBV7-2 and TRBJ2-1): GAGVSQSPSNKVTEKGKDVELRCDPISGHTALYWYRQSLGQGLEFLIYFQGNSAPDKSGLPSDRFSAERTGGSVSTLTIQRTQQEDSAVYLCASSWGGGYNEQFFGPGTRLTVL.

The chain joins TRBV29-1 to TRBJ1-1; no definite D call. Trimming left V 7 bases short and J 4 bases short, with 16 bases between. In germline, CDR1 is SQVTM, CDR2 ANQGSEA. The CDR3 consists of 13 residues. The DNA for the CDR3 is TGCAGCGGGATGGACGGATCCCTCACTGAAGCTTTCTTT. Amino acids: CSGMDGSLTEAFF.

The rearrangement uses TRBV19 and TRBJ2-1; 9 bases match TRBD1. CDR3 length: 14 amino acids. Germline loops: CDR1 LNHDA, CDR2 SQIVND (reference sequence). The V segment lost 3 bases and the J segment 5 bases; nucleotides outside the gene matches: 2. In DNA form, the CDR3 reads TGTGCCAGTAGTATTGGACAGGGGAACAATGAGCAGTTCTTC. Translation: CASSIGQGNNEQFF.

The chain employs TRBV7-2 and TRBJ2-3; perhaps TRBD2 as D (6 bases). Trimming took 1 base from V and 6 from J, leaving 8 bases between them. Germline V CDR1 and CDR2: SGHTA, FQGNSA. The CDR3 extends over 13 amino acids. DNA of the CDR3: TGTGCCAGCAGCTTAGGACGGGGGGATACGCAGTATTTT. This translates into CASSLGRGDTQYF.